The clone carrying this T cell receptor beta chain appeared a single time. Its matching antigen is unknown. The authors sequenced TCR beta from blood CD8+ and CD4+ T cells. Healthy donors were controls matched for age and sex. This record comes from a study of CD8 T cells in Susac syndrome. Whole-study results and caveats: The number of individuals included in the study's TCR sequencing and HLA analysis was acknowledged as relatively small.

Reverse transcription of about 0.45 to 1 ug RNA was performed with random hexamers. TCR beta CDR3 was amplified by immunoSEQ covering 54 Vbeta and 13 Jbeta. MiXCR was run by TCRdb on the immunoSEQ multiplex PCR reads, yielding one entry per CDR3 protein. The top ten clones hold around 0.08% of a sample with approximately 170,000 distinct CDR3 sequences, approximately 90% of them seen once. The trim removed 6 bases at V and 2 bases at J, leaving 1 base unmatched. This CDR3 is 14 amino acids long. Germline V lookup: CDR1 SGHRS, CDR2 YFSETQ. Sequenced input: CD4+ T cells from PBMCs. The chain has TRBV5-1 and TRBJ2-5, with 13 bases aligning to TRBD2. This sequence originates from a human donor in good health. This CDR3 reads CASTGLAGQETQYF. DNA of the CDR3: TGCGCCAGCACGGGACTAGCGGGACAAGAGACCCAGTACTTC.